A single sample is the source of the 22 T cell receptor beta chains below, sequenced in a study of blood T cell repertoires in COVID-19. Method: immunoSEQ multiplex PCR; TCRdb's copy keeps in-frame clones and lacks some. Of hundreds of thousands of clones detected, more than 75% appear once; the ten largest clones hold about 3.5%. Sequenced input: peripheral blood. Every receptor here comes from a woman between 18 and 30 years old who had recovered from COVID-19.

V usage is TRBV25-1 and J usage is TRBJ2-2; a possible D gene is TRBD2 (5 bases). This CDR3 has 13 amino acids. Per germline, CDR1 MGHDK and CDR2 SYGVNS. V was pared by 4 bases and J by 5 bases, with 8 bases between. Here the CDR3 reads CASSASGTGELFF. As DNA, the CDR3 is TGTGCCAGCAGTGCGTCGGGAACCGGGGAGCTGTTTTTT.

J is TRBJ2-1 and V is TRBV6-5; tentative D call: TRBD2 (6 bases). The CDR3 covers 14 residues. V was trimmed by 5 bases and J by 7 bases, leaving 15 bases between them. Germline V gene data show CDR1 as MNHEY and CDR2 as SVGAGI. CDR3: CASSNPERANEQFF. CDR3 in DNA: TGTGCCAGCAGTAATCCGGAGCGGGCGAATGAGCAGTTCTTC.

The chain joins TRBV5-1 to TRBJ2-3; the match to TRBD1 covers 7 bases. This CDR3 has 15 amino acids. V gave up 3 bases and J gave up 0 bases; unmatched junction bases: 4. Germline V gene data show CDR1 as SGHRS and CDR2 as YFSETQ. The CDR3 DNA reads TGCGCCAGCAGCTCCAGGGGGTCGAGCACAGATACGCAGTATTTT. Translation gives CASSSRGSSTDTQYF. Based on the CDR3 plus reference TRBV5-1 and TRBJ2-3, the full variable domain is KAGVTQTPRYLIKTRGQQVTLSCSPISGHRSVSWYQQTPGQGLQFLFEYFSETQRNKGNFPGRFSGRQFSNSRSEMNVSTLELGDSALYLCASSSRGSSTDTQYFGPGTRLTVL.

The chain couples TRBV5-1 to TRBJ1-2, with D perhaps matching TRBD1 (5 bases). Trimming shortened V by 1 base and J by 7 bases, and 17 bases separated the two germline ends. This CDR3 region has 15 residues. From germline, CDR1 is SGHRS and CDR2 YFSETQ. The CDR3 DNA sequence: TGCGCCAGCAGCTTGTCGTCCGGACAATTTTCTGGCTACACCTTC. It yields the protein CASSLSSGQFSGYTF.

The CDR3 spells CASSLAEGVTDTQYF. In DNA form, the CDR3 reads TGTGCCAGCAGCTTAGCCGAGGGGGTCACAGATACGCAGTATTTT. The chain carries TRBV7-6 and TRBJ2-3, with D possibly TRBD1 on 6 matching bases. The germline CDR1 and CDR2 sequences are SGHVS and FNYEAQ. With 0 bases removed from V and 2 bases from J, the gap between germline ends came to 9 bases. The CDR3 is 15 residues long.

This chain connects TRBV7-9 to TRBJ2-3, with 8 bases aligning to TRBD2. V shed 5 bases, J shed 6 bases, and the junction held 10 bases outside the gene matches. This CDR3 has 15 amino acids. CDR1 SEHNR and CDR2 FQNEAQ come from the germline V gene (reference sequence). The CDR3 DNA follows: TGTGCCAGCAGCGGACTGGAAGGCGGGAGGGATACGCAGTATTTT. The encoded protein is CASSGLEGGRDTQYF.

The chain carries TRBV12-3 or TRBV12-4 and TRBJ2-3; D is perhaps TRBD1 (5 bases). V was cut by 6 bases and J by 8 bases, with 12 bases left in between. This CDR3 is 12 amino acids long. For the CDR3, the DNA is TGTGCCAGCAGCCAAAGTGGGGCTACGCAGTATTTT. It yields the protein CASSQSGATQYF.

The chain carries TRBV4-3 and TRBJ1-3; no definite D call. The CDR3 totals 14 residues. Trimming pared 1 base from V and 2 bases from J, leaving 6 bases between. Per germline, CDR1 LGHNA and CDR2 YSLEER. The CDR3, as DNA: TGCGCCAGCAGCCAAGGGACTGCTGGAAACACCATATATTTT. Its translation is CASSQGTAGNTIYF.

The chain links TRBV27 to TRBJ1-1, with unresolved D. Trimming took 6 bases from V and 3 from J, leaving 14 bases between them. This CDR3 is built from 14 residues. Germline loops: CDR1 MNHEY, CDR2 SMNVEV (reference sequence). The CDR3 DNA is TGTGCCAGCAGGCCCAGACGGGGTGACACTGAAGCTTTCTTT. It specifies CASRPRRGDTEAFF.

V gene TRBV6-4 combines with J gene TRBJ2-2; D is possibly TRBD2 (6 bases). V was clipped by 8 bases and J by 0 bases, with 10 bases between them. The germline CDR1 and CDR2 sequences are MRHNA and SNTAGT. The CDR3 is 14 amino acids. CDR3 loop: CASQRAANTGELFF. CDR3 nucleotide sequence: TGTGCCAGCCAGCGGGCCGCGAACACCGGGGAGCTGTTTTTT.

This clone was observed a few times. This chain joins TRBV24-1 and TRBJ1-2; 10 bases align to TRBD1. The CDR3 sequence is 14 residues long. The trim removed 9 bases at V and 8 bases at J, leaving 11 bases unmatched. CDR1 and CDR2 (germline): KGHDR, SFDVKD. DNA for the CDR3: TGTGCCACCTTTGATCCGGGACAGGGGCAAGGCTACACCTTC. This translates into CATFDPGQGQGYTF.

This clone appeared a few times. The chain employs TRBV5-5 and TRBJ1-1, with TRBD1 identical over 9 bases. CDR3 length: 16 residues. V lost 4 bases and J lost 1; bases outside the gene matches: 8. Germline lookup yields CDR1 SGHKS and CDR2 YYEKEE (reference sequence). Written as DNA, the CDR3 is TGTGCCAGCAGCAGACAGGGGGAGGTCTGGAACACTGAAGCTTTCTTT. Residues: CASSRQGEVWNTEAFF.

The V gene is TRBV6-2 or TRBV6-3, the J gene TRBJ2-7, with 7 bases lining up with TRBD1. The CDR3 consists of 14 residues. The V gene's germline CDR1 is MNHEY and CDR2 SVGEGT. J lost 2 bases, V lost 6 bases, and 7 bases had no gene match. The CDR3 loop is CASSPRQGAYEQYV. In DNA, the CDR3 is TGTGCCAGCAGCCCTAGACAGGGTGCCTACGAGCAGTACGTC.

V usage is TRBV30 and J usage is TRBJ1-2, with TRBD1 matching over 11 bases. The trim removed 1 base at V and 7 bases at J, leaving 11 bases unmatched. Per germline, CDR1 GTSNPN and CDR2 SVGIG (reference sequence). CDR3 length: 16 amino acids. The CDR3 sequence is CAWSDPLPGQGVGYTF. DNA for the CDR3: TGTGCCTGGAGTGACCCGCTCCCGGGACAGGGGGTTGGCTACACCTTC. Together with reference TRBV30 and TRBJ1-2, the CDR3 gives the full variable domain: SQTIHQWPATLVQPVGSPLSLECTVEGTSNPNLYWYRQAAGRGLQLLFYSVGIGQISSEVPQNLSASRPQDRQFILSSKKLLLSDSGFYLCAWSDPLPGQGVGYTFGSGTRLTVV.

The chain has TRBV6-5 and TRBJ2-5; D is perhaps TRBD2 (5 bases). The V end was cut by 3 bases, the J end by 5 bases, with 16 bases between. The germline gives CDR1 MNHEY, CDR2 SVGAGI. The CDR3 is 15 amino acids. In DNA, the CDR3 is TGTGCCAGCAGTTATGGAGGTTCCGGTCAGGAGACCCAGTACTTC. This sequence encodes CASSYGGSGQETQYF.

DNA of the CDR3: TGTGCCAGCAAAAGACGGGGAGGGGGGACCTACGAGCAGTACGTC. This gives the protein CASKRRGGGTYEQYV. J is TRBJ2-7 and V is TRBV11-3, with TRBD2 as a possible D gene (7 bases). This CDR3 comprises 15 residues. In germline, CDR1 is SGHNT, CDR2 YENEEA. V lost 7 bases to trimming and J lost 2 bases, with 18 bases between them.

V and J are TRBV7-9 and TRBJ1-5; D might be TRBD1 (5 bases). Germline V gives CDR1 SEHNR, CDR2 FQNEAQ (reference sequence). The CDR3 has 15 residues. The V and J ends lost 1 base and 5 bases respectively, with 12 bases between them. In nucleotides, the CDR3 is TGTGCCAGCAGCTTAGATGAGACAGCCCATCAGCCCCAGCATTTT. It is translated as CASSLDETAHQPQHF.

The genes are TRBV5-8 and TRBJ2-1; the match to TRBD2 covers 16 bases. CDR1 SGHTS and CDR2 YDEGEE come from the germline V gene. The CDR3 spans 20 residues. V was pared by 1 base and J by 0 bases, with 7 bases of the junction left unmatched. CDR3 sequence reads: CASSLNIGTSGRASYNEQFF. The CDR3 nucleotides read TGTGCCAGCAGCTTGAACATAGGGACTAGCGGGAGGGCCTCCTACAATGAGCAGTTCTTC.

The V call is TRBV30, the J call TRBJ1-6, with TRBD1 matching over 9 bases. CDR3 length: 14 amino acids. The germline gives CDR1 GTSNPN, CDR2 SVGIG (reference sequence). With V trimmed by 4 bases and J by 8 bases, 6 bases remained unmatched. CDR3 nucleotide sequence: TGTGCCTGGAAGCGGGACAGGGTGTATTCACCCCTCCACTTT. Translated, it gives CAWKRDRVYSPLHF.

This clone was seen more than once but under ten times. The rearrangement uses TRBV12-3 or TRBV12-4 and TRBJ2-1; D is undetermined. Trimming pared 3 bases from V and 3 bases from J, leaving 6 bases between. The length of the CDR3 is 13 residues. The CDR3 DNA reads TGTGCCAGCAGTTTGGCCAGCTACAATGAGCAGTTCTTC. Protein product: CASSLASYNEQFF.

This sequence joins TRBV19 and TRBJ2-3, with 11 bases matching TRBD1. The CDR3 loop spans 14 amino acids. Germline V lookup: CDR1 LNHDA, CDR2 SQIVND (reference sequence). The V segment lost 9 bases and the J segment 3 bases; nucleotides outside the gene matches: 5. The CDR3 coding sequence is TGTGCCAGCGGGGACAGGGGGAAAACAGATACGCAGTATTTT. Translation gives CASGDRGKTDTQYF.

This chain links TRBV7-8 with TRBJ2-1; 16 nucleotides line up with TRBD2. The CDR3 spans 15 residues. J lost 14 bases, V lost 5 bases, and 9 bases had no gene match. From germline, CDR1 is SGHVS and CDR2 FQNEAQ. The CDR3 protein is CASSLRGTSGRAEFF. The CDR3 region has the DNA TGTGCCAGCAGCCTTCGCGGGACTAGCGGGAGGGCCGAGTTCTTC.